The subject of this entry is one T cell receptor beta chain. What it recognizes is unknown. The data stem from a study of radiotherapy plus CTLA-4 blockade in lung cancer. Study background: Across the patients, objective responses occurred in more than 15%, and disease control in roughly 31%.

The CDR3 consists of 15 residues. V lost 4 bases and J lost 2; bases outside the gene matches: 6. Per germline, CDR1 SGHRS and CDR2 YFSETQ. The method was immunoSEQ multiplex PCR; TCRdb's version includes in-frame clones alone and lacks a portion of them. The data hold fewer than 65,000 clones, with 70% to 85% observed a single time. Whole-study findings and limits: TCR clones of tumor origin grew in blood after radiotherapy plus ipilimumab.

This sample comprised peripheral blood, obtained from a patient treated with radiotherapy plus ipilimumab. The rearrangement joins TRBV5-1 to TRBJ1-3, with TRBD1 matching over 7 bases. The TCR was taken from a human donor with non-small cell lung cancer whose response to radiotherapy plus ipilimumab could not be evaluated. The CDR3 DNA reads as TGCGCCAGCAGCATTGGACAGGCAGCTGGAAACACCATATATTTT. Residues: CASSIGQAAGNTIYF.